These T cell receptor beta chains were read from a single sample in a study of blood T cell repertoires in COVID-19. Data came from immunoSEQ multiplex PCR; TCRdb stores just in-frame clones and leaves some out. The sample lists 150,000 to 200,000 clones; about 88% were seen once. Sequencing was carried out using peripheral blood. The origin of the receptors is a man aged 40-50 years with active or convalescent COVID-19. CDR3s include the opening cysteine and the closing phenylalanine or tryptophan.

V gene: TRBV2; CDR3 protein: CASRRGLTNYGYTF
V gene: TRBV3-1/TRBV3-2; CDR3 protein: CASSQVAGGRYGYTF
V gene: TRBV2; CDR3 protein: CASSEGGPRTEAFF
V gene: TRBV3-1/TRBV3-2; CDR3 protein: CASSQEQGRPPLHF
V gene: TRBV15; CDR3 protein: CATSRLTGELFF
V gene: TRBV4-3; CDR3 protein: CASSQGLQGYTEAFF
V gene: TRBV29-1; CDR3 protein: CSVTREATNEKLFF
V gene: TRBV24-1; CDR3 protein: CATRAGGNQPQHF
V gene: TRBV2; CDR3 protein: CASRAETGPGYTF
V gene: TRBV29-1; CDR3 protein: CSVGAGQRSYEQYF
V gene: TRBV12-5; CDR3 protein: CASGSIYPGVEQFF
V gene: TRBV29-1; CDR3 protein: CSVDTNVDSEQFF
V gene: TRBV7-9; CDR3 protein: CASSLVHSSGTNNEQFF
V gene: TRBV19; CDR3 protein: CASSILGDLYGYTF
V gene: TRBV5-5; CDR3 protein: CASSLVRGGNTEAFF
V gene: TRBV24-1; CDR3 protein: CATSDSGGGTQYF
V gene: TRBV28; CDR3 protein: CASSFLWDSPEGYTF
V gene: TRBV2; CDR3 protein: CASRKGSNLVVGYTF
V gene: TRBV21-1; CDR3 protein: CASFKVGQSGEKLFF
V gene: TRBV28; CDR3 protein: CASKPTGANEKLFF
V gene: TRBV3-1/TRBV3-2; CDR3 protein: CASSQEALAGGGTQYF
V gene: TRBV15; CDR3 protein: CATSRDQGASNTIYF
V gene: TRBV2; CDR3 protein: CASSVSSYTF
V gene: TRBV19; CDR3 protein: CASRIRRSYEPQHF
V gene: TRBV29-1; CDR3 protein: CSVEDQGSSYEQYF
V gene: TRBV5-1; CDR3 protein: CASSSTGGAGQPQHF
V gene: TRBV27; CDR3 protein: CASSLKPGTIYGYTF
V gene: TRBV6-2/TRBV6-3; CDR3 protein: CASSPRVSQETQYF
V gene: TRBV3-1/TRBV3-2; CDR3 protein: CASSQVTGGFETQYF
V gene: TRBV14; CDR3 protein: CASSLTPGGRTDTQYF
V gene: TRBV6-5; CDR3 protein: CASTTYNEQFF
V gene: TRBV29-1; CDR3 protein: CSVGPDRYNEQFF
V gene: TRBV10-2; CDR3 protein: CASSTGSITEAFF
V gene: TRBV4-2; CDR3 protein: CASSQISRGFTDTQYF
V gene: TRBV4-3; CDR3 protein: CASSPQSTGIGELFF
V gene: TRBV4-2; CDR3 protein: CASSPNLQDTQYF
V gene: TRBV5-6; CDR3 protein: CASSSHANQPQHF